These 2 T cell receptor beta chains came from one sample sequenced in a study of blood T cells in healthy people across ages. Then a second PCR, running about 6 to 11 cycles, was carried out with a sample-barcoded 5' primer and a J-beta primer mix. TCRdb ran MiXCR on the 5' RACE reads and lists one entry per CDR3 protein. Of approximately 600,000 distinct CDR3 sequences listed, 58% are singletons. The sequencing input was blood. The receptor set was obtained from a man aged 60-69 years in good health.

This rearrangement joins TRBV20-1 to TRBJ2-5, with 8 bases matching TRBD1. The CDR3 covers 14 residues. J lost 2 bases, V lost 6 bases, and 8 bases had no gene match. Germline V gene lookup returns CDR1 DFQATT and CDR2 SNEGSKA (reference sequence). CDR3 nucleotides: TGCAGTGCGCAGACAGGGGACCTACAAGAGACCCAGTACTTC. This encodes CSAQTGDLQETQYF.

The rearrangement joins TRBV9 to TRBJ2-5, with TRBD2 matching over 7 bases. Germline V gene lookup returns CDR1 SGDLS and CDR2 YYNGEE. This CDR3 has 15 residues. J was trimmed by 5 bases and V by 1 base; bases with no gene match: 8. The CDR3 DNA reads as TGTGCCAGCAGCGTATTTGCGGGGCGGGGGGAGACCCAGTACTTC. Translating gives CASSVFAGRGETQYF.